This T cell receptor beta chain was sequenced for a study of cytomegalovirus exposure and HLA in healthy donors. Across the study: In a previous analysis, about 100 million unique TCR beta sequences were found from 170 million or so T cells. Study-level findings and limits: Per a later analysis, about 18,000 TCR beta sequences showed association with HLA alleles at 0.05 false discovery rate. Specific recognition of CMV antigens was confirmed in vitro for three chains (all CMV-associated).

PCR primers comprised 60 Vbeta and 13 Jbeta primers. In the authors' methods: Later reanalysis found 80 million or so unique TCR beta chains, some 10 million of them shared. Sequencing used immunoSEQ multiplex PCR; TCRdb keeps in-frame clones, though not all of them. That table gives V, J and clone size, and the DNA gave D and trimming. The table has around 250,000 clones, about 80% seen once. Only a few counts were recorded for this clone. Its antigen is unknown. The V gene's germline CDR1 is GTSNPN and CDR2 SVGIG (reference sequence). V was shortened by 1 base and J by 2 bases, with 15 bases between the two germline ends. CDR3 length: 16 residues.

The rearrangement links TRBV30 to TRBJ2-1; TRBD1 might be the D (5 bases). This clonotype originated in a woman aged 60-75 years in good health and CMV-seropositive. The sample comprised PBMCs. As DNA, the CDR3 is TGTGCCTGGAGTGAAAGTAGGGGATTCACCTACAATGAGCAGTTCTTC. Amino acids: CAWSESRGFTYNEQFF.